This is a list of T cell receptor beta chains from one sample in a study of T cells after posttransplantation cyclophosphamide. Using immunoSEQ multiplex PCR, the repertoire was profiled, and TCRdb retains in-frame clones only, with some absent. The sample yields about 4,800 clones, about two thirds seen once. The sample was PBMCs, taken 362 days after allogeneic stem cell transplant with posttransplant cyclophosphamide. These receptors were taken from a male patient between 55 and 70 years old who received an allogeneic stem cell transplant from an unrelated donor, was CMV-positive, and had acute GVHD only. Some T cells may arise from the graft donor. Both conserved end residues are part of each CDR3. D genes are given only for firm matches. Some rows mark clone size as missing; the rest say once, few, many or name a class of expanded clone.

d_call clone_size j_call v_call cdr3_aa cdr3_nt
TRBD1 . TRBJ1-1 TRBV29-1 CSVSRDSSSTEAFF TGCAGCGTCAGCCGGGACAGTAGTTCCACTGAAGCTTTCTTT
. . TRBJ2-7 TRBV7-9 CASSLDRGYGYEQYF TGTGCCAGCAGCTTAGATCGAGGGTACGGCTACGAGCAGTACTTC
TRBD2 . TRBJ2-7 TRBV7-6 CASSFGTSVAYEQYF TGTGCCAGCAGCTTCGGGACTAGCGTAGCTTACGAGCAGTACTTC
. . TRBJ2-3 TRBV28 CAINRGTDTQYF TGTGCCATTAACAGGGGCACAGATACGCAGTATTTT
. few TRBJ2-1 TRBV1 CTSSHPGVAGCKFF TGCACCAGCAGCCACCCCGGGGTAGCGGGATGTAAGTTCTTC
. . TRBJ2-7 TRBV13 CASSSTQGSYEQYF TGTGCCAGCAGCTCCACTCAGGGCTCCTACGAGCAGTACTTC
. . TRBJ2-3 TRBV27 CASSSPRGGTDTQYF TGTGCCAGCAGTTCCCCCAGGGGGGGCACAGATACGCAGTATTTT
. few TRBJ2-7 TRBV7-9 CASSLAGGSYEQYF TGTGCCAGCAGCTTAGCTGGCGGCTCCTACGAGCAGTACTTC
. . TRBJ2-1 TRBV15 CATSRDRGRGDNEQFF TGTGCCACCAGCAGAGATCGGGGGAGAGGGGACAATGAGCAGTTCTTC
. . TRBJ2-2 TRBV6-8 CASSELFTGELFF TGTGCCAGCAGTGAGTTGTTCACCGGGGAGCTGTTTTTT
TRBD2 few TRBJ2-3 TRBV4-1 CASSPTSAPTDTQYF TGCGCCAGCAGCCCGACTAGCGCCCCCACAGATACGCAGTATTTT
TRBD2 . TRBJ2-3 TRBV6-5 CASGASGSTDTQYF TGTGCCAGCGGGGCTAGCGGTAGCACAGATACGCAGTATTTT
. . TRBJ2-7 TRBV6-6 CASSYSSYEQYF TGTGCCAGCAGTTACTCGAGCTACGAGCAGTACTTC
TRBD1 . TRBJ1-2 TRBV5-1 CASSDSQFTGDVYGYTF TGCGCCAGCAGCGATAGCCAGTTTACAGGGGACGTCTATGGCTACACCTTC
TRBD1 few TRBJ2-6 TRBV5-4 CASSRRGTGSGANVLTF TGTGCCAGCAGCCGGCGCGGGACAGGGTCTGGGGCCAACGTCCTGACTTTC
TRBD2 few TRBJ2-7 TRBV13 CASSLRGRGGRPDEQYF TGTGCCAGCAGCTTGCGGGGGCGGGGCGGGAGGCCTGACGAGCAGTACTTC
TRBD1 . TRBJ1-2 TRBV7-9 CASTPPGTGFYGYTF TGTGCCAGCACCCCCCCCGGGACAGGGTTCTATGGCTACACCTTC
. medium-sized TRBJ1-2 TRBV5-6 CASSSGQQYGYTF TGTGCCAGCAGCTCGGGACAACAGTATGGCTACACCTTC
. . TRBJ2-3 TRBV7-9 CASSHHPTGGATDTQYF TGTGCCAGCAGCCACCACCCCACTGGCGGGGCCACAGATACGCAGTATTTT
TRBD2 few TRBJ2-5 TRBV7-2 CASSFGRGETQYF TGTGCCAGCAGCTTTGGGCGGGGGGAGACCCAGTACTTC
TRBD1 . TRBJ1-1 TRBV28 CASSLKHRGGTEAFF TGTGCCAGCAGTTTAAAGCACAGGGGTGGCACTGAAGCTTTCTTT
TRBD1 . TRBJ1-2 TRBV4-1 CASSSTGDYGYTF TGCGCCAGCAGCTCCACAGGGGACTATGGCTACACCTTC
TRBD1 . TRBJ1-1 TRBV19 CASIRTGSNTEAFF TGTGCCAGTATCCGGACAGGGTCGAACACTGAAGCTTTCTTT
. . TRBJ2-1 TRBV7-8 CASSPGERDHNEQFF TGTGCCAGCAGCCCGGGGGAGAGGGACCACAATGAGCAGTTCTTC
TRBD2 . TRBJ2-7 TRBV7-6 CASSLGTSSYEQYF TGTGCCAGCAGCTTAGGGACTAGCTCCTACGAGCAGTACTTC
TRBD2 . TRBJ2-6 TRBV9 CASSPGPGGGANVLTF TGTGCCAGCAGCCCCGGTCCGGGGGGTGGGGCCAACGTCCTGACTTTC
. . TRBJ2-3 TRBV18 CASSSGGDTQYF TGTGCCAGCTCATCCGGGGGAGATACGCAGTATTTT
TRBD2 . TRBJ2-7 TRBV7-8 CASSLTLGLAPNEQYF TGTGCCAGCAGCTTAACCCTGGGACTAGCGCCTAACGAGCAGTACTTC
TRBD1 once TRBJ1-6 TRBV5-6 CASSLVLGQGGKALHF TGTGCCAGCAGCTTGGTTTTGGGACAGGGGGGTAAGGCCCTCCACTTT
. . TRBJ2-3 TRBV5-4 CASEGAGTQYF TGTGCCAGCGAAGGGGCCGGTACGCAGTATTTT
TRBD1 . TRBJ1-2 TRBV19 CASSIGQGGGYTF TGTGCCAGTAGTATCGGACAGGGCGGCGGCTACACCTTC
TRBD1 . TRBJ2-7 TRBV6-5 CASTLGQGAYEQYF TGTGCCAGCACCCTCGGGCAGGGGGCCTACGAGCAGTACTTC
TRBD2 . TRBJ2-7 TRBV9 CASSPTSGSWEVEQYF TGTGCCAGCAGCCCAACTAGCGGGAGTTGGGAGGTCGAGCAGTACTTC
. . TRBJ2-3 TRBV18 CASSPRGTDTQYF TGTGCCAGCTCACCTAGGGGAACAGATACGCAGTATTTT
. . TRBJ2-6 TRBV30 CAWTPGANVLTF TGTGCCTGGACCCCGGGGGCCAACGTCCTGACTTTC
TRBD1 . TRBJ1-5 TRBV19 CASSTRTGANNQPQHF TGTGCCAGTAGTACCCGGACAGGGGCTAACAATCAGCCCCAGCATTTT
. . TRBJ2-4 TRBV21-1 CASSKLGQALAKNIQYF TGTGCCAGCAGCAAACTCGGACAGGCCCTAGCCAAAAACATTCAGTACTTC
TRBD1 . TRBJ2-1 TRBV5-1 CASRTGQGTYNEQFF TGCGCCAGCAGAACCGGACAGGGGACCTACAATGAGCAGTTCTTC
TRBD1 few TRBJ1-1 TRBV10-3 CAISRFTGQGEDTEAFF TGTGCCATCAGTAGATTTACGGGACAGGGGGAGGATACTGAAGCTTTCTTT
TRBD1 . TRBJ2-7 TRBV7-9 CASSSGQGAYEQYF TGTGCCAGCAGCTCGGGACAGGGAGCCTACGAGCAGTACTTC
. . TRBJ2-7 TRBV10-2 CASSGDSYEQYF TGCGCCAGCTCGGGGGACTCCTACGAGCAGTACTTC
TRBD1 few TRBJ2-2 TRBV7-3 CASSLQGGPGELFF TGTGCCAGCAGCTTACAAGGGGGCCCCGGGGAGCTGTTTTTT
. . TRBJ1-2 TRBV11-2 CASRPGVGYGYTF TGTGCCAGCAGACCCGGGGTTGGCTATGGCTACACCTTC
. once TRBJ2-1 TRBV7-9 CASSSRDPLGYNEQFF TGTGCCAGCAGCTCCAGGGATCCACTTGGGTACAATGAGCAGTTCTTC
. . TRBJ2-1 TRBV5-6 CASSLQGSEQFF TGTGCCAGCAGCTTACAGGGAAGTGAGCAGTTCTTC
. . TRBJ1-5 TRBV6-1 CASSERAQPQHF TGTGCCAGCAGTGAGAGGGCTCAGCCCCAGCATTTT
TRBD2 . TRBJ2-1 TRBV4-2 CASSPYSGDSYNEQFF TGTGCCAGCAGCCCCTATAGCGGGGACTCCTACAATGAGCAGTTCTTC